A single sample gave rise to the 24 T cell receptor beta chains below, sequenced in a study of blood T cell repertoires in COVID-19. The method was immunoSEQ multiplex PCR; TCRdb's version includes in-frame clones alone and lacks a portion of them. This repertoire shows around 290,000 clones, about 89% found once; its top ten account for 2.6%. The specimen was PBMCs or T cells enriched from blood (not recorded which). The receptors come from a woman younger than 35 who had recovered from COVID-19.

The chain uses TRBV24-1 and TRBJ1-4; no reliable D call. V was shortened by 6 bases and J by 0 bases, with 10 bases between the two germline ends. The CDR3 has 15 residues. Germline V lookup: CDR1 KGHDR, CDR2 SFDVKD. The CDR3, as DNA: TGTGCCACCAGTCCTGGCCTCGCAACTAATGAAAAACTGTTTTTT. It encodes CATSPGLATNEKLFF.

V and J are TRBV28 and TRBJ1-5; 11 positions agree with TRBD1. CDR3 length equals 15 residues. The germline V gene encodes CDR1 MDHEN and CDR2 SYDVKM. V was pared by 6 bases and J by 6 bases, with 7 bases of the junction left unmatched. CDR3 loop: CASRVDRGQGQPQHF. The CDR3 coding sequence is TGTGCCAGCAGAGTGGACAGGGGGCAGGGTCAGCCCCAGCATTTT.

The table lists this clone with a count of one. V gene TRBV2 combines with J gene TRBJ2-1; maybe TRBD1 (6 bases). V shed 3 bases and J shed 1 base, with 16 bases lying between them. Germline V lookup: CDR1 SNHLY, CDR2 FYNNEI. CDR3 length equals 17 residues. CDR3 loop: CASSDLPPGVSYNEQFF. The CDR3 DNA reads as TGTGCCAGCAGTGACCTCCCTCCAGGGGTGTCCTACAATGAGCAGTTCTTC. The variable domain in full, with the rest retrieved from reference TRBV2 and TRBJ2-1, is EPEVTQTPSHQVTQMGQEVILRCVPISNHLYFYWYRQILGQKVEFLVSFYNNEISEKSEIFDDQFSVERPDGSNFTLKIRSTKLEDSAMYFCASSDLPPGVSYNEQFFGPGTRLTVL.

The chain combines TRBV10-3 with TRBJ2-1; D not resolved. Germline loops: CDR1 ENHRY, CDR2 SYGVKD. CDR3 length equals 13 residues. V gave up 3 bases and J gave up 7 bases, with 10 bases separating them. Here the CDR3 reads CAISDISWNEQFF. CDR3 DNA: TGTGCCATCAGTGATATCAGTTGGAATGAGCAGTTCTTC.

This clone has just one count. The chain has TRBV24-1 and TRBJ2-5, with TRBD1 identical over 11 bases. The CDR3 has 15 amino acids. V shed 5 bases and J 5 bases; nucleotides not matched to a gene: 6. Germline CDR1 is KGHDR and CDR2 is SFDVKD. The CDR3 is CATSARDRGWETQYF. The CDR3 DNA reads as TGTGCCACCAGTGCCCGGGACAGGGGGTGGGAGACCCAGTACTTC.

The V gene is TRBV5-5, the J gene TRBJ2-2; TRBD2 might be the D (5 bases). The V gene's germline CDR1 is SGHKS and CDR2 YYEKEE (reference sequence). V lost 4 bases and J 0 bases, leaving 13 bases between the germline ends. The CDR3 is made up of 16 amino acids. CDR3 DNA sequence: TGTGCCAGCAGCCCCAGAGAGGGAACGAACACCGGGGAGCTGTTTTTT. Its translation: CASSPREGTNTGELFF.

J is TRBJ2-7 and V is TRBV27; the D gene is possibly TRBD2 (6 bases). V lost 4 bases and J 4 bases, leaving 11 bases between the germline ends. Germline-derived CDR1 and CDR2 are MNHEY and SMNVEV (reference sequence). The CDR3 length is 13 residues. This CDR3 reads CASSYYGGYEQYF. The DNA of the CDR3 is TGTGCCAGCAGTTATTACGGAGGGTACGAGCAGTACTTC.

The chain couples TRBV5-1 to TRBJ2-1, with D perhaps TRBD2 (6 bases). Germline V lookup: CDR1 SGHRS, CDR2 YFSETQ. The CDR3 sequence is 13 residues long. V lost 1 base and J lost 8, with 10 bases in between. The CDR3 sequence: CASSLYGGDEQFF. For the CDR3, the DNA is TGCGCCAGCAGCTTGTACGGGGGTGATGAGCAGTTCTTC.

CDR3 in DNA: TGTGCCAGCAGCTTGGGACAGACAGGAGAGACCCAGTACTTC. It codes for CASSLGQTGETQYF. The chain recombines TRBV5-4 with TRBJ2-5, with D perhaps TRBD1 (6 bases). Germline V gene sequence: CDR1 SGHNT, CDR2 YYREEE (reference sequence). The CDR3 contains 14 residues. V lost 0 bases to trimming and J lost 4 bases, with 10 bases between them.

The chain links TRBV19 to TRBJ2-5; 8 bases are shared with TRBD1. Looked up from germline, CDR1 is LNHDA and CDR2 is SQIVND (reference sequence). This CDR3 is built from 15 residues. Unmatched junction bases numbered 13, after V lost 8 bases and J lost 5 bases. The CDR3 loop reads CASHPGQGAGETQYF. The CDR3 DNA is TGTGCCAGTCACCCGGGGCAGGGGGCCGGGGAGACCCAGTACTTC.

The CDR3 region is CASSDRESFREQYF. CDR3 coding DNA: TGTGCCAGCAGTGACCGGGAAAGTTTCAGGGAGCAGTACTTC. The genes are TRBV25-1 and TRBJ2-7; a possible D gene is TRBD2 (5 bases). The germline V gene has CDR1 MGHDK and CDR2 SYGVNS. V lost 3 bases and J lost 7, with 16 bases in between. The length of the CDR3 is 14 residues.

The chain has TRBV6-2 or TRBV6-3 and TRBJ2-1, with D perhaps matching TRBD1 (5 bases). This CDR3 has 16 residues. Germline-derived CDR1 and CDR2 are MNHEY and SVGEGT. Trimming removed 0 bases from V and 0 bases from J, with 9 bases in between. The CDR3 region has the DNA TGTGCCAGCAGTTACTCACAGGTGAGCTCCTACAATGAGCAGTTCTTC. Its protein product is CASSYSQVSSYNEQFF.

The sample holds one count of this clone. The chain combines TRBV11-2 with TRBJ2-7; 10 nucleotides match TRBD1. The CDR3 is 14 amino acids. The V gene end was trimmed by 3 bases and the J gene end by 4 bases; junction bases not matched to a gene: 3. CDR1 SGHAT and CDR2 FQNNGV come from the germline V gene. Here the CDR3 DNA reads TGTGCCAGCAGCTTGGGACAGGGGTTGTACGAGCAGTACTTC. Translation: CASSLGQGLYEQYF.

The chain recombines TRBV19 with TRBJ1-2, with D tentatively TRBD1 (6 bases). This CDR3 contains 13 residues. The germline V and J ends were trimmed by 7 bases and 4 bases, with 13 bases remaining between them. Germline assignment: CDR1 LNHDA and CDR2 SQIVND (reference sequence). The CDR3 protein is CASMNREGYGYTF. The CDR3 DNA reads TGTGCCAGTATGAACAGGGAGGGCTATGGCTACACCTTC.

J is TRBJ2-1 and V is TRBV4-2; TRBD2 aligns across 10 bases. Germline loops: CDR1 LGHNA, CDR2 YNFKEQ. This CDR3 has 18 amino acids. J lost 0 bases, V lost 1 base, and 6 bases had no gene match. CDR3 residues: CASSQASGRGSSYNEQFF. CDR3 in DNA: TGTGCCAGCAGCCAAGCTAGCGGGAGAGGTAGCTCCTACAATGAGCAGTTCTTC.

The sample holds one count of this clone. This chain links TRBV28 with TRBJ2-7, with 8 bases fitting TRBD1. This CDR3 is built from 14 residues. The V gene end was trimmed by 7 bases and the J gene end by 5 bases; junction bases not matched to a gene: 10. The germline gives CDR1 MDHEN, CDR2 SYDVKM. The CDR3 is CASIRNRGIDEQYF. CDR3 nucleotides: TGTGCCAGCATTAGAAACAGGGGGATCGACGAGCAGTACTTC. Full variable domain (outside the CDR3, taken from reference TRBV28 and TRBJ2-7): DVKVTQSSRYLVKRTGEKVFLECVQDMDHENMFWYRQDPGLGLRLIYFSYDVKMKEKGDIPEGYSVSREKKERFSLILESASTNQTSMYLCASIRNRGIDEQYFGPGTRLTVT.

CDR3 DNA: TGTGCCAGCAGTTACTCAGGACAGGGGGCGAATGAGCAGTTCTTC. Encoded protein: CASSYSGQGANEQFF. The V call is TRBV6-5, the J call TRBJ2-1; 11 bases align to TRBD1. The junction had 2 bases not matched to a gene; V was cut back by 0 bases and J by 7 bases. The germline V gene has CDR1 MNHEY and CDR2 SVGAGI. The length of the CDR3 is 15 residues.

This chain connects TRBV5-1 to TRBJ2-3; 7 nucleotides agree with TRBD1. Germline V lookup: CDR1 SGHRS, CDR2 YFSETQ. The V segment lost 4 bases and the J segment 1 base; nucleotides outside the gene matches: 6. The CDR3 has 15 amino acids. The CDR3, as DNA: TGCGCCAGCAGCCCGGGACAGTTAGGCACAGATACGCAGTATTTT. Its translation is CASSPGQLGTDTQYF.

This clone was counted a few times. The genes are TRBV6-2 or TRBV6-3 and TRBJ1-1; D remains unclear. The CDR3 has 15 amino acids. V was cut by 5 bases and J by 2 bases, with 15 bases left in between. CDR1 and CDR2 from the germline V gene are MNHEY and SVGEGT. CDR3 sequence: CASSTFSRTNTEAFF. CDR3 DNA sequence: TGTGCCAGCAGTACCTTTTCCAGAACCAACACTGAAGCTTTCTTT.

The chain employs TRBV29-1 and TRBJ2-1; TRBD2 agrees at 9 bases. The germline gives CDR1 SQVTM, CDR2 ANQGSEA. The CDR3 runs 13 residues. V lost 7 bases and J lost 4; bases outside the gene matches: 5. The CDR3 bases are TGCAGCGCCGCGGGGGGGCCTTACAATGAGCAGTTCTTC. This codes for CSAAGGPYNEQFF.

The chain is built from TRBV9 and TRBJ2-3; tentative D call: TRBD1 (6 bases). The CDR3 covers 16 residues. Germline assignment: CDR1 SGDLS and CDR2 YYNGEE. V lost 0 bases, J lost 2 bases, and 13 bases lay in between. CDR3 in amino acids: CASSVARTDITDTQYF. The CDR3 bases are TGTGCCAGCAGCGTAGCTCGGACAGATATCACAGATACGCAGTATTTT.

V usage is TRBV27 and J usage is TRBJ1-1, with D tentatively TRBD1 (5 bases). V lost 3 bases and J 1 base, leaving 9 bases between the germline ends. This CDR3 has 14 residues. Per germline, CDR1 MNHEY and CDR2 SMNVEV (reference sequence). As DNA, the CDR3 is TGTGCCAGCAGTTTTTGGGGCCAGAACACTGAAGCTTTCTTT. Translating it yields CASSFWGQNTEAFF.

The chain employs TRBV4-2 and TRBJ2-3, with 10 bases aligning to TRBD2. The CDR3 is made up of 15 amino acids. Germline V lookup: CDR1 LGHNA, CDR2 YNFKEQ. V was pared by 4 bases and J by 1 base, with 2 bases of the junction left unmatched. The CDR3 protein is CASSLLAGGTDTQYF. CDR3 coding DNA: TGTGCCAGCAGCCTTCTAGCGGGAGGCACAGATACGCAGTATTTT.

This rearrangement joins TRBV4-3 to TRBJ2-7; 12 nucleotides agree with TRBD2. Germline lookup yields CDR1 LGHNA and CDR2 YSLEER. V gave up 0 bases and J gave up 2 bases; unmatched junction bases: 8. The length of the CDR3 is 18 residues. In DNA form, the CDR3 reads TGCGCCAGCAGCCAAGATTGGGCTAGCGGGGGGGCAGCCTACGAGCAGTACTTC. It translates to CASSQDWASGGAAYEQYF.